A single sample gave rise to the 18 T cell receptor beta chains below, sequenced in a study of Ad26.COV2.S vaccination and SARS-CoV-2 variants. Produced via immunoSEQ multiplex PCR; TCRdb's table is partial and in-frame only. The profile covers about 350,000 clones, with around 90% appearing a single time and 6.4% taken by the ten largest. Documented treatment: 15 to 20 received Ad26.COV2.S at low or high dose, single or two shots; several received placebo; per-sample allocation not given. Sampling occurred on day 63 after the first vaccine or placebo injection. The specimen comprised peripheral blood, sampled in a trial of Ad26.COV2.S vaccine versus placebo. The receptors stem from a person aged 18 to 59 who received the Ad26.COV2.S COVID-19 vaccine or a placebo.

V is TRBV11-1 and J is TRBJ2-7; D possibly uses TRBD1 or TRBD2 (5 bases each). Trimming stripped 5 bases from V and 4 bases from J, with 18 bases between. Germline V gene data show CDR1 as SGHAT and CDR2 as FQDESV (reference sequence). CDR3 length: 15 residues. In DNA, the CDR3 is TGTGCCAGCAGCGAGAGGGGCAACCTTGGGTACGAGCAGTACTTC. Translated, it gives CASSERGNLGYEQYF.

This clone was seen a handful of times. The chain links TRBV14 to TRBJ2-3, with D tentatively TRBD2 (6 bases). V was pared by 4 bases and J by 6 bases, with 20 bases between. The germline V gene has CDR1 SGHDN and CDR2 FVKESK. The CDR3 runs 16 residues. CDR3 sequence reads: CASSRELFTGGDTQYF. The CDR3 region has the DNA TGTGCCAGCAGCCGGGAACTATTTACCGGAGGGGATACGCAGTATTTT.

The gene calls are TRBV11-2 and TRBJ1-2, with no clear D. This CDR3 comprises 13 residues. The germline V gene encodes CDR1 SGHAT and CDR2 FQNNGV. V lost 1 base, J lost 2 bases, and 5 bases lay in between. CDR3 nucleotides: TGTGCCAGCAGCTTAGCAGGAAACTATGGCTACACCTTC. Translated: CASSLAGNYGYTF.

The chain joins TRBV25-1 to TRBJ1-1; D unclear. From germline, CDR1 is MGHDK and CDR2 SYGVNS. There are 16 residues in the CDR3. Deletions cut 3 bases from V and 1 base from J, with 15 bases between. CDR3 loop: CASSDPLGSRNTEAFF. The CDR3 DNA is TGTGCCAGCAGTGATCCCCTAGGATCGAGGAACACTGAAGCTTTCTTT.

This clone came up once. The V gene is TRBV6-2 or TRBV6-3, the J gene TRBJ2-7, with D perhaps TRBD2 (5 bases). CDR1 is MNHEY and CDR2 is SVGEGT in the germline V gene. The CDR3 has 17 amino acids. Trimming stripped 2 bases from V and 0 bases from J, with 17 bases between. CDR3 in amino acids: CASSYPLSEVSSYEQYF. The CDR3 region has the DNA TGTGCCAGCAGTTACCCCCTATCGGAGGTGAGCTCCTACGAGCAGTACTTC.

V gene TRBV5-1 combines with J gene TRBJ1-2, with unresolved D. The germline V gene encodes CDR1 SGHRS and CDR2 YFSETQ. The ends were cut back, 4 bases at V and 6 bases at J, with 13 bases in the middle. The CDR3 is 13 residues long. Here the CDR3 reads CASSREGLDGYTF. CDR3 sequence (DNA): TGCGCCAGCAGCAGGGAGGGCCTGGATGGCTACACCTTC.

Here the CDR3 DNA reads TGCGCCAGCAGCCAAGACCCGGGACAGTCGGCGGCCCAGTACTTC. Its translation is CASSQDPGQSAAQYF. The J gene is TRBJ2-5, the V gene TRBV4-3; 7 bases agree with TRBD1. Germline V gives CDR1 LGHNA, CDR2 YSLEER. V lost 0 bases, J lost 9 bases, and 10 bases stayed unmatched. This CDR3 is built from 15 residues.

This CDR3 reads CASSQDLRTDNGYTF. CDR3 nucleotides: TGTGCCAGCAGCCAAGATCTGAGGACAGATAATGGCTACACCTTC. The gene calls are TRBV4-2 and TRBJ1-2, with a possible D match to TRBD1 (6 bases). The germline V and J ends were trimmed by 0 bases and 6 bases, with 14 bases remaining between them. The germline gives CDR1 LGHNA, CDR2 YNFKEQ. The CDR3 runs 15 residues.

The V call is TRBV10-3, the J call TRBJ2-2, with D perhaps TRBD2 (5 bases). The V and J ends lost 8 bases and 4 bases respectively, with 11 bases between them. The CDR3 has 13 residues. CDR1 is ENHRY and CDR2 is SYGVKD in the germline V gene. The CDR3 DNA reads TGTGCCATCGCAATAGCGAGCACCGGGGAGCTGTTTTTT. This sequence encodes CAIAIASTGELFF.

The chain links TRBV18 to TRBJ2-2, with a weak D call TRBD1 (6 bases). Germline values: CDR1 KGHSH, CDR2 LQKENI. CDR3 length equals 14 residues. V was clipped by 4 bases and J by 0 bases, with 6 bases between them. Written as DNA, the CDR3 is TGTGCCAGCTCACAGGGGGCGAACACCGGGGAGCTGTTTTTT. Its protein is CASSQGANTGELFF.

The sample holds a few counts of this clone. The V call is TRBV9, the J call TRBJ2-1; 9 nucleotides agree with TRBD1. The CDR3 runs 16 residues. Germline lookup yields CDR1 SGDLS and CDR2 YYNGEE. V was pared by 4 bases and J by 7 bases, with 12 bases of the junction left unmatched. The CDR3 DNA follows: TGTGCCAGCAGCCCCACGACAGGGGGATATAGGAATGAGCAGTTCTTC. Amino acids: CASSPTTGGYRNEQFF.

V gene TRBV14 combines with J gene TRBJ2-3, with 8 bases lining up with TRBD2. Unmatched junction bases numbered 12, after V lost 4 bases and J lost 0 bases. This CDR3 is built from 18 residues. Germline V CDR1 and CDR2: SGHDN, FVKESK. In nucleotides, the CDR3 is TGTGCCAGCAGCCTCGGGACTAGTTACCGGTCTAGCACAGATACGCAGTATTTT. Protein product: CASSLGTSYRSSTDTQYF.

This chain links TRBV28 with TRBJ1-5; no firm D call. CDR1 MDHEN and CDR2 SYDVKM come from the germline V gene. Trimming removed 2 bases from V and 0 bases from J, with 5 bases in between. CDR3 length: 14 amino acids. The CDR3 DNA follows: TGTGCCAGCAGTTTACACTATAGCAATCAGCCCCAGCATTTT. Amino acid sequence: CASSLHYSNQPQHF.

This chain joins TRBV25-1 and TRBJ2-5; a weak D match, TRBD2 (6 bases). Per the germline V gene, CDR1 is MGHDK and CDR2 is SYGVNS. This CDR3 spans 14 amino acids. Trimming removed 7 bases at V and 1 base at J, with 13 bases between. CDR3 in amino acids: CASTHGGTQETQYF. CDR3 nucleotide sequence: TGTGCCAGCACCCACGGGGGAACCCAAGAGACCCAGTACTTC.

This clone is judged medium-sized. V usage is TRBV6-4 and J usage is TRBJ2-2; 7 bases match TRBD1. This CDR3 is built from 14 residues. Trimming at V came to 2 bases and at J to 3 bases, leaving 0 bases not matched to a gene. The germline gives CDR1 MRHNA, CDR2 SNTAGT. The CDR3 DNA follows: TGTGCCAGCAGTGACGGGACAGACACCGGGGAGCTGTTTTTT. This translates into CASSDGTDTGELFF.

This clone came up a few times. This chain joins TRBV5-1 and TRBJ2-1, with D perhaps TRBD1 or TRBD2 (6 bases each). Germline V gene lookup returns CDR1 SGHRS and CDR2 YFSETQ. V was pared by 6 bases and J by 8 bases, with 12 bases between. The CDR3 loop spans 12 amino acids. Here the CDR3 reads CASTRGGHEQFF. CDR3 nucleotide sequence: TGCGCCAGCACCCGAGGGGGGCATGAGCAGTTCTTC.

J is TRBJ1-3 and V is TRBV4-3; D unclear. Trimming removed 3 bases from V and 0 bases from J, with 3 bases in between. The germline V gene encodes CDR1 LGHNA and CDR2 YSLEER. The CDR3 consists of 13 residues. The CDR3 DNA reads as TGCGCCAGCAGCCAGATCTCTGGAAACACCATATATTTT. Translating gives CASSQISGNTIYF.

V usage is TRBV11-2 and J usage is TRBJ2-2; D gene unclear. V lost 6 bases to trimming and J lost 7 bases, with 6 bases between them. CDR3 length: 11 residues. The germline V gene has CDR1 SGHAT and CDR2 FQNNGV. DNA for the CDR3: TGTGCCAGCAGTATCGACGGGGAGCTGTTTTTT. It specifies CASSIDGELFF.